The present T cell receptor (beta chain) was sequenced within a study of cytomegalovirus exposure and HLA in healthy donors. The table lists this clone with a count of one. Its antigen is unknown. A multiplex PCR was run with 60 Vbeta primers and 13 Jbeta primers. Generated by immunoSEQ multiplex PCR, the TCRdb table keeps only in-frame clones and is missing some. The repertoire has 200,000 to 250,000 clones, around 89% of them found once; the top ten carry about 1%. Findings and limits, study-wide: Generally TCR sequences proved uncommon, though certain public TCRs appeared in numerous donors. For TCR beta chains, V- and J-gene trimming was later linked to a missense DCLRE1C variant. There was a cluster of highly shared sequence variants that was likely a sequencing artifact.

At the time of sampling, donors were nominally healthy, though unrecorded immune exposures were likely. CDR1 is SGHRS and CDR2 is YFSETQ in the germline V gene. The CDR3 is 16 residues long. The ends were cut back, 1 base at V and 7 bases at J, with 19 bases in the middle. The chain links TRBV5-1 to TRBJ2-3, with D possibly TRBD2 on 6 matching bases. This receptor was taken from a woman between 18 and 30 years old in good health and CMV-seronegative. The source material was PBMCs. The CDR3 DNA follows: TGCGCCAGCAGCTTGTTATCGGGGGTTGGTGAAAATACGCAGTATTTT. Its translation: CASSLLSGVGENTQYF.